Below are 8 T cell receptor beta chains sequenced from a single sample in a study of blood T cells in healthy people across ages. Alongside a J-beta primer mix, a sample-barcoded 5' primer served in a second PCR lasting roughly 7 to 12 cycles. Each CDR3 protein is one row after TCRdb ran MiXCR on the 5' RACE reads. The sample includes about 400,000 distinct CDR3 sequences, about 52% of them seen just once. The sequenced material came from blood. The receptors here all came from a man aged 60-69 years in good health.

Comments on this clonotype: A clone one base away is much larger, so this may be a read error. The CDR3 protein is CASSSSGTRNNEQYF. The DNA of the CDR3 is TGTGCCAGCAGTTCTTCCGGGACCAGAAACAATGAGCAGTACTTC. The chain recombines TRBV28 with TRBJ2-7; either TRBD1 or TRBD2 may supply D (5 bases each). Germline CDR1 MDHEN, CDR2 SYDVKM. This CDR3 is built from 15 residues. V lost 4 bases and J 7 bases, leaving 20 bases between the germline ends.

This clonotype was detected many times. A single base separates this from a much larger clone, so it may be a read error. This chain links TRBV29-1 with TRBJ1-2, with 7 bases that match TRBD1. Per germline, CDR1 SQVTM and CDR2 ANQGSEA. V lost 8 bases, J lost 8 bases, and 8 bases stayed unmatched. This CDR3 is built from 11 residues. The CDR3 reads CSCTGERGYTF. As DNA, the CDR3 is TGCAGCTGCACAGGGGAGAGAGGCTACACCTTC.

The chain couples TRBV7-9 to TRBJ2-7; the match to TRBD1 covers 10 bases. The DNA end lines up better with TRBJ2-5; the J call may be wrong. Per the germline V gene, CDR1 is SEHNR and CDR2 is FQNEAQ (reference sequence). This CDR3 comprises 15 residues. Here the CDR3 reads CASSTGQGIAETQYF. The CDR3 coding sequence is TGTGCCAGCAGCACGGGACAGGGGATTGCGGAGACCCAGTACTTC.

The rearrangement joins TRBV29-1 to TRBJ1-4; D possibly corresponds to TRBD1 (5 bases). Germline CDR1 reads SQVTM; CDR2 reads ANQGSEA. Trimming took 7 bases from V and 4 from J, leaving 13 bases between them. The CDR3 totals 13 residues. CDR3 protein: CSAHQGSNEKLFF. The CDR3 DNA reads TGCAGCGCTCATCAGGGCAGTAATGAAAAACTGTTTTTT.

The chain carries TRBV12-3 or TRBV12-4 and TRBJ2-7; no definite D call. The CDR3 covers 13 residues. V dropped 5 bases and J dropped 7 bases, with 15 bases sitting between them. This CDR3 is CASSGRPVGEQYF. The DNA of the CDR3 is TGTGCCAGCAGTGGTAGACCCGTGGGAGAGCAGTACTTC.

The rearrangement links TRBV7-2 to TRBJ2-3; 9 bases align to TRBD2. The CDR3 extends over 15 amino acids. V lost 6 bases to trimming and J lost 6 bases; unmatched junction nucleotides: 10. The germline V gene has CDR1 SGHTA and CDR2 FQGNSA. The CDR3 DNA sequence: TGTGCCAGCAGGCCCCGGCAGCGGGAGGCTGATACGCAGTATTTT. Residues: CASRPRQREADTQYF.

The table lists this clonotype with a count of one. This chain uses TRBV5-1 with TRBJ2-3; 7 bases fit TRBD2. The CDR3 is 16 amino acids. Germline CDR1 is SGHRS and CDR2 is YFSETQ. J gave up 2 bases and V 2 bases, and 8 bases lay outside the gene matches. In DNA form, the CDR3 reads TGCGCCAGCAGCTTAGCATCTAGCGGATCCACAGATACGCAGTATTTT. Amino acid sequence: CASSLASSGSTDTQYF.

As for this clonotype: One end of the junction varies from germline; a read error may be responsible. V and J are TRBV28 and TRBJ1-2, with D hard to call. The germline gives CDR1 MDHEN, CDR2 SYDVKM. This CDR3 has 11 amino acids. This CDR3 is CASSPNYGYTF. The CDR3 region has the DNA TGTGCCAGCAGTCCTAATTATGGCTACACCTTC.